Reported below is one T cell receptor beta chain. The antigen is undetermined. The use of a sample-barcoded 5' primer and a J-beta primer mix characterized a second PCR of roughly 7 to 11 cycles. All cDNA molecules were each tagged by a template-switch adaptor with 12 random nucleotides. TCRdb reanalysed the 5' RACE reads using MiXCR and keeps one entry per CDR3 protein. The sample has 1.5 million to 2 million distinct CDR3 sequences; less than 50% are singletons. This CDR3 is built from 18 residues. Germline values: CDR1 SGHTA, CDR2 FQGNSA. The V segment lost 2 bases and the J segment 0 bases; nucleotides outside the gene matches: 7. These data originate in a study of blood T cells in healthy people across ages. Whole-study results and caveats: Correlation between TCR beta diversity and naive T cell percentage was strong. The study regarded diversity estimates from one million T cells as underestimates.

Sequences were obtained from blood. This rearrangement joins TRBV7-2 to TRBJ2-1; TRBD2 aligns across 10 bases. The receptor was isolated from a woman between 40 and 55 years old in good health. CDR3 in DNA: TGTGCCAGCAGCTTACGGGTTAGCGGGGGGAGCTCCTACAATGAGCAGTTCTTC. This gives the protein CASSLRVSGGSSYNEQFF.